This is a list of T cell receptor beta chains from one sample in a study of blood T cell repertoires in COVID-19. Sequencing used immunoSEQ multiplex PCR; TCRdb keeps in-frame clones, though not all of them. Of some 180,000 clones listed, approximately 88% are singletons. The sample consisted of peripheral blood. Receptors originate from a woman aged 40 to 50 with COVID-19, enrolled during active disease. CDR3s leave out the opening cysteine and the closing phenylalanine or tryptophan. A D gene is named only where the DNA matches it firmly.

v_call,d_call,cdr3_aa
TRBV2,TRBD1,ASELRGTGASPLH
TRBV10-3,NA,AISEGQANTEAF
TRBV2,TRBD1,AIGTGTGELF
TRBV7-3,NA,ASSFETFNYGYT
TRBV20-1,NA,SASGPSSDWAQPQH
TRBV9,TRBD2,ASSVEGLAGTPYEQY
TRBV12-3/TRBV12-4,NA,ASSLGLSDGYT
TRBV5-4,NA,ASSRDGGPGNTIY
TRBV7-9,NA,ASSLAGGYQPQH
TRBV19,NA,ASSTQGQGGNQPQH
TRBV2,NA,ASSPGSTPQH
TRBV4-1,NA,ASSQEWDSHYGYT
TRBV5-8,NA,ASSLEGRNTIY
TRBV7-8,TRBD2,ASSAGTSGLPGGQY
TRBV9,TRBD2,ASSPMGLAVYEQY
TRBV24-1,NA,ATSDPSRDIHNEQF
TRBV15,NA,ATSRELPTNTILAGYT
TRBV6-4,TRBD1,ASSDVTGGDTQY
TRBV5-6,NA,ASSSRGVSYEQY
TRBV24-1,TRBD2,ATSDTSRGDYNEQF
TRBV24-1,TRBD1,ATSGQRTGLGGYT
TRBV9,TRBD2,ASSVASGRSDTQY
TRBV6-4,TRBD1,ASSPGQGYEKLF
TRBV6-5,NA,ASSYSQFYGYT
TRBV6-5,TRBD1,ASRLTGDDYGYT
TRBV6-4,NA,ASSDSPGDGTGELF